A single TCR beta chain is shown here with its context. Profiled with immunoSEQ multiplex PCR; TCRdb holds only in-frame clones, not every one. The sample has about 81,000 clones; 90% to 96% are singletons. This record comes from a study of technical replicates of blood from a few donors. Germline CDR1 reads SGHTS; CDR2 reads YDEGEE. The CDR3 sequence is 14 residues long. With 0 bases removed from V and 1 base from J, the gap between germline ends came to 7 bases. The sample comprised T cells isolated from PBMCs. The chain carries TRBV5-8 and TRBJ1-1; D gene unclear. The clonotype was recovered from a human donor in good health. The DNA of the CDR3 is TGTGCCAGCAGCTTGGAAGCGGGGAACACTGAAGCTTTCTTT. This translates into CASSLEAGNTEAFF.